This T cell receptor (beta chain) is from a study of OX40 agonist ivuxolimab in advanced cancers. Across the study: Ivuxolimab, an agonist antibody against OX40 (CD134), was given to patients. Intravenous ivuxolimab was administered to patients every 2 weeks at 0.01 to 10 mg/kg.

Study conclusions and caveats: Some nonresponders likewise displayed low normalized T-cell clonal expansion. Researchers report that CD8+ T cells had, on average, more expanded clones than CD4+.

Concerning this clone itself: Its antigen is as yet unknown.

Germline V gives CDR1 SGHNT, CDR2 YENEEA. The length of the CDR3 is 11 residues. The germline V and J ends were trimmed by 6 bases and 5 bases, with 5 bases remaining between them. The repertoire was sequenced with immunoSEQ multiplex PCR; TCRdb's copy has only in-frame clones and lacks some. The sample shows about 79,000 clones, about 94% of them seen only once. Sample: CD4+ or CD8+ T cells sorted from blood, taken in a trial of the OX40 agonist ivuxolimab. This clonotype was sampled from an adult with an advanced solid tumor such as melanoma, head and neck, liver or kidney cancer. V gene TRBV11-3 combines with J gene TRBJ2-1; no reliable D call. CDR3 coding DNA: TGTGCCAGCAGACTAAACAATGAGCAGTTCTTC. Protein sequence: CASRLNNEQFF.